The clone carrying this T cell receptor (beta chain) was seen only a few times. Its antigen is undetermined. TCRdb analysed the reads with MiXCR anew, one entry per CDR3 protein. The sample shows hundreds of thousands of distinct CDR3 sequences, about a tenth of them seen only once. From germline, CDR1 is MNHEY and CDR2 SVGEGT. Trimming shortened V by 7 bases and J by 1 base, and 8 bases separated the two germline ends. CDR3 length equals 14 residues. The data belong to a study of T cell repertoires in cytomegalovirus infection. At the level of the study: Signatures in public TCR beta sequences pointed to both CMV infection and matching HLA type. Study outcomes and limitations: Clonotype analysis showed dominance of the ex vivo response by HLA-C-restricted CMV-specific TCR beta clonotypes. Of the TCR beta families, the public ones yielded a cumulative frequency that identified carriers of CMV plus the relevant HLA.

The sequence was obtained from a human donor in good health (CMV status not recorded). Some clones in this sample may be carry-over from other donors' samples. This chain joins TRBV6-2 or TRBV6-3 and TRBJ2-6, with D possibly TRBD2 on 5 matching bases. The sample consisted of PBMCs. CDR3 residues: CASMEESGANVLTF. In DNA form, the CDR3 reads TGTGCCAGCATGGAGGAATCTGGGGCCAACGTCCTGACTTTC.